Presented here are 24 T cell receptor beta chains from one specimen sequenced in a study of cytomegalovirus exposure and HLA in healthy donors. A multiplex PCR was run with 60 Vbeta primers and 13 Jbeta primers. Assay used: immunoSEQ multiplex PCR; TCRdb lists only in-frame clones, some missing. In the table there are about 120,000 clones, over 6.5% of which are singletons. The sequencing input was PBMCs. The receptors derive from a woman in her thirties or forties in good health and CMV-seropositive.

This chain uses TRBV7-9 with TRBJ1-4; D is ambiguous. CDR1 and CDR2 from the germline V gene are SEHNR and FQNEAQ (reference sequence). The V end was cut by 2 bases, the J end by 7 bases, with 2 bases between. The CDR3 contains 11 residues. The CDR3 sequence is CASSLREKLFF. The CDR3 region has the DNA TGTGCCAGCAGCTTACGTGAAAAACTGTTTTTT.

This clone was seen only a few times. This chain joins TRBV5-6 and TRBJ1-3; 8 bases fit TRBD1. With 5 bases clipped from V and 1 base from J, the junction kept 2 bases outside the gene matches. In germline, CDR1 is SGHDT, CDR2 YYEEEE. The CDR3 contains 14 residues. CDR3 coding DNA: TGTGCCAGCAGAGACAGGGGATCTGGAAACACCATATATTTT. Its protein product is CASRDRGSGNTIYF.

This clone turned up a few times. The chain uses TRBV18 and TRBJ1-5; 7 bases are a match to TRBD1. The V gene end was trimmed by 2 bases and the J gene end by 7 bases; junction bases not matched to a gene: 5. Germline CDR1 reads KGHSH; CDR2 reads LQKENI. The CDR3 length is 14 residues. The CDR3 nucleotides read TGTGCCAGCTCACCAGAGACAGGGCCCCAGCCCCAGCATTTT. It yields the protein CASSPETGPQPQHF.

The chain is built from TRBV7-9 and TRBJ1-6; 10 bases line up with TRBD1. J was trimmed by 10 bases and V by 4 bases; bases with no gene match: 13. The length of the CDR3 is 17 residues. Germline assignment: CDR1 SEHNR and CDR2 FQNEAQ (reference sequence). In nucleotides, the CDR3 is TGTGCCAGCAGCTCGGCGGGGGGACAGGGGTCGTCGTCACCCCTCCACTTT. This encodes CASSSAGGQGSSSPLHF.

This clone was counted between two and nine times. This chain's CDR3 is CASRPGTGSNQPQHF. CDR3 coding DNA: TGTGCCAGCAGACCCGGGACAGGGAGCAATCAGCCCCAGCATTTT. This sequence joins TRBV28 and TRBJ1-5, with TRBD1 matching 9 bases. CDR1 is MDHEN, CDR2 SYDVKM, per germline. The CDR3 covers 15 residues. J was trimmed by 1 base and V by 6 bases; bases with no gene match: 4.

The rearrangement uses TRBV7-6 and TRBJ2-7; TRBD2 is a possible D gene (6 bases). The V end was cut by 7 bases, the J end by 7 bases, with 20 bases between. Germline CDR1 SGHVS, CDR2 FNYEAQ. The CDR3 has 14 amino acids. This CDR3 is CASTDENVGGEQYF. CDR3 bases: TGTGCCAGCACCGATGAAAACGTTGGGGGGGAGCAGTACTTC.

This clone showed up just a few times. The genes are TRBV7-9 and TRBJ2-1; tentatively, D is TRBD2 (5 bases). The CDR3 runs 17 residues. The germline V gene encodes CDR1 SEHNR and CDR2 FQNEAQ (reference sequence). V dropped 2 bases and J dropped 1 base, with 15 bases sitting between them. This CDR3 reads CASSLQPGRGSYNEQFF. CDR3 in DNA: TGTGCCAGCAGCTTACAACCGGGAAGAGGGTCCTACAATGAGCAGTTCTTC.

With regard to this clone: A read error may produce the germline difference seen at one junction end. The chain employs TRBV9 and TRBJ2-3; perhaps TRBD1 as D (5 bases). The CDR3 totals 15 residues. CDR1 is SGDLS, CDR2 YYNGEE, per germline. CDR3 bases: TGTGCCAGCAGCGTACTGGGGCACTCCACAGATAAGCAGTATTTT. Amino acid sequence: CASSVLGHSTDKQYF. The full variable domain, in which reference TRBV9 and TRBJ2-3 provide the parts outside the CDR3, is DSGVTQTPKHLITATGQRVTLRCSPRSGDLSVYWYQQSLDQGLQFLIQYYNGEERAKGNILERFSAQQFPDLHSELNLSSLELGDSALYFCASSVLGHSTDKQYFGPGTRLTVL.

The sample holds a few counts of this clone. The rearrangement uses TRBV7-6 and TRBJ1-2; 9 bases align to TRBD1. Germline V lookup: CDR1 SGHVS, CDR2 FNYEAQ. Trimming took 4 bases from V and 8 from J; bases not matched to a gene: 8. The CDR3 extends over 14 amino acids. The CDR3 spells CASSSSDRGPGYTF. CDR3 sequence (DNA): TGTGCCAGCAGCTCATCGGACAGGGGCCCCGGCTACACCTTC.

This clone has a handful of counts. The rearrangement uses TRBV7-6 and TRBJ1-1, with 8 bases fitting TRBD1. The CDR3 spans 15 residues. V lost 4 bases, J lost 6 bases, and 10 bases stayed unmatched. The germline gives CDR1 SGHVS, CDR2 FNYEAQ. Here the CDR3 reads CASSSSRTGSSEAFF. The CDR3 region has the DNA TGTGCCAGCAGCTCGTCCCGGACAGGGTCTTCTGAAGCTTTCTTT.

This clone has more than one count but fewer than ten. This CDR3 reads CASSPPNRGRGDGYTF. Written as DNA, the CDR3 is TGTGCCAGCTCACCGCCCAACAGGGGACGAGGTGATGGCTACACCTTC. V is TRBV18 and J is TRBJ1-2, with 7 bases fitting TRBD1. Germline V gives CDR1 KGHSH, CDR2 LQKENI. The V and J ends lost 3 bases and 6 bases, in that order; junction bases with no gene match: 13. The CDR3 runs 16 residues.

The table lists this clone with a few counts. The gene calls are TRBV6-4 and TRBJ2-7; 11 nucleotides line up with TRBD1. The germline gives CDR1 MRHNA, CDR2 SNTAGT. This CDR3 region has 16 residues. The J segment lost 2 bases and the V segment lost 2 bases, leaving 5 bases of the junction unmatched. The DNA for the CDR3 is TGTGCCAGCAGTGACACCCGGGACAGGGGGGCCTACGAGCAGTACTTC. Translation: CASSDTRDRGAYEQYF.

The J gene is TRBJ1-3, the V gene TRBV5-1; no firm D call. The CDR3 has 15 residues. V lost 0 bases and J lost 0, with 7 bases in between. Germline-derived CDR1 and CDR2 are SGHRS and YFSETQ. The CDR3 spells CASSLAVDSGNTIYF. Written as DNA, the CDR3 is TGCGCCAGCAGCTTGGCGGTTGACTCTGGAAACACCATATATTTT.

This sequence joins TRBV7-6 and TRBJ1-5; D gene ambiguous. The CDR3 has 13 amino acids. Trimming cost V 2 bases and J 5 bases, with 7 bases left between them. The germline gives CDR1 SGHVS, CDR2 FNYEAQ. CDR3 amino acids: CASSLWGDQPQHF. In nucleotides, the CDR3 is TGTGCCAGCAGCTTATGGGGAGATCAGCCCCAGCATTTT. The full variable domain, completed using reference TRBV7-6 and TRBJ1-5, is GAGVSQSPRYKVTKRGQDVALRCDPISGHVSLYWYRQALGQGPEFLTYFNYEAQQDKSGLPNDRFSAERPEGSISTLTIQRTEQRDSAMYRCASSLWGDQPQHFGDGTRLSIL.

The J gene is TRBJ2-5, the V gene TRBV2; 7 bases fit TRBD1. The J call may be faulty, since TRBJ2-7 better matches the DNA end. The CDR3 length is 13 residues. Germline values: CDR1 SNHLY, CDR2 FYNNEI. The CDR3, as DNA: TGTGCCAGCAGACAGGGGATCGGCTACGAGCAGTACTTC. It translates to CASRQGIGYEQYF.

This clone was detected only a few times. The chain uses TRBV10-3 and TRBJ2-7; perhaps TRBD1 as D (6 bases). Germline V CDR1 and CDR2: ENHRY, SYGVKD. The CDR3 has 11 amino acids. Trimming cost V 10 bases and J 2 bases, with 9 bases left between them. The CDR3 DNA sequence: TGTGCCAGCGGACAGCCCTACGAGCAGTACTTC. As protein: CASGQPYEQYF.

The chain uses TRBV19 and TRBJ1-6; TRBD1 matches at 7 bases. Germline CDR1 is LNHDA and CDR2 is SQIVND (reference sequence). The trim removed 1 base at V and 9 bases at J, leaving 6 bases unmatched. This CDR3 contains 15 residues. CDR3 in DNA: TGTGCCAGTAGTATAGGCCAGGGGGGAAGTTCACCCCTCCACTTT. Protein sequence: CASSIGQGGSSPLHF.

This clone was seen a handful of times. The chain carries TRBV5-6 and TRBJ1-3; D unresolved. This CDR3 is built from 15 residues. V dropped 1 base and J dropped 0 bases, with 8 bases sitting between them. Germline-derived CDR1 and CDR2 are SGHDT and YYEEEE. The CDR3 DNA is TGTGCCAGCAGCTTGTCAGGCATCTCTGGAAACACCATATATTTT. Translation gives CASSLSGISGNTIYF.

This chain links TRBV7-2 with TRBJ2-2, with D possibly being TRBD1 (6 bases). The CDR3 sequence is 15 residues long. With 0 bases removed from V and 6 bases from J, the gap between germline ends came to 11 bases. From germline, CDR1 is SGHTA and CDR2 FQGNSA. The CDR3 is CASSLAGAGAGELFF. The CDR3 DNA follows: TGTGCCAGCAGCTTAGCGGGGGCCGGGGCCGGGGAGCTGTTTTTT.

The CDR3 DNA reads TGTGCCAGCAGCCCCGGAGGGGACAATGAGCAGTTCTTC. Protein sequence: CASSPGGDNEQFF. This chain links TRBV7-3 with TRBJ2-1; the D gene is possibly TRBD2 (6 bases). Germline values: CDR1 SGHTA, CDR2 FQGTGA. The CDR3 consists of 13 residues. Trimming pared 5 bases from V and 5 bases from J, leaving 10 bases between.

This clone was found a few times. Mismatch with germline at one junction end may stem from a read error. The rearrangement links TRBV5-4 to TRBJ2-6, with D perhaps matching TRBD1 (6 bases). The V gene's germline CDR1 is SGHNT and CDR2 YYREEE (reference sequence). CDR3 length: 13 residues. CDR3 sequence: CASSLEGPGQRAF. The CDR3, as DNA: TGTGCCAGCAGCTTGGAGGGTCCGGGACAAAGGGCTTTC.

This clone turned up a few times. This chain's CDR3 is CASSFGAAGGSGYTF. CDR3 nucleotides: TGTGCCAGCAGCTTTGGAGCGGCAGGGGGAAGTGGCTACACCTTC. The gene calls are TRBV7-9 and TRBJ1-2, with 7 bases identical to TRBD1. CDR3 length equals 15 residues. Germline V lookup: CDR1 SEHNR, CDR2 FQNEAQ (reference sequence). V trimming: 3 bases; J trimming: 7 bases; junction bases outside the gene matches: 11.

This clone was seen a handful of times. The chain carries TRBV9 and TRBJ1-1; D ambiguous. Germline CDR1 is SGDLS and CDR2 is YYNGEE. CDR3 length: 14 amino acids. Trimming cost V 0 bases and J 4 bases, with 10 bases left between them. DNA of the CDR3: TGTGCCAGCAGCGTAGGACCCGGCGGCACTGAAGCTTTCTTT. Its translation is CASSVGPGGTEAFF.

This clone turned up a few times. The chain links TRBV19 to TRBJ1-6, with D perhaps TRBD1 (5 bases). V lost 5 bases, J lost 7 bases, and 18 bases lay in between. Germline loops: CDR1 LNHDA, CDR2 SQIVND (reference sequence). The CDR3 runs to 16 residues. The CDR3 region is CASSYQTLPGNSPLHF. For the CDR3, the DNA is TGTGCCAGTAGTTACCAAACCCTGCCAGGGAATTCACCCCTCCACTTT.